These 16 T cell receptor beta chains were all obtained from the same sample, sequenced in a study of CD8+ T cells in alopecia areata. cDNA prepared by RNA extraction and subsequent reverse transcription served as the template for sequencing. The assay was immunoSEQ multiplex PCR, and TCRdb's table has in-frame clones only and misses some. In the table there are approximately 11,000 clones, approximately 52% of which are singletons. Punch biopsies of lesional scalp, plus peripheral blood, were taken from alopecia areata patients. Sample: skin. The receptors here all came from a human donor with alopecia areata.

The CDR3 sequence: CASSGEGFRTDTQYF. In DNA, the CDR3 is TGTGCCAGCAGTGGGGAGGGGTTTAGAACAGATACGCAGTATTTT. The genes are TRBV2 and TRBJ2-3; 7 nucleotides align to TRBD2. The CDR3 is made up of 15 amino acids. With 4 bases clipped from V and 3 bases from J, the junction kept 7 bases outside the gene matches. In germline, CDR1 is SNHLY, CDR2 FYNNEI.

The chain employs TRBV5-4 and TRBJ2-7; tentatively, D is TRBD1 or TRBD2 (5 bases each). Trimming removed 4 bases at V and 2 bases at J, with 13 bases between. The CDR3 is made up of 14 amino acids. Germline V gene lookup returns CDR1 SGHNT and CDR2 YYREEE (reference sequence). The CDR3 nucleotides are TGTGCCAGCAGCCCCACCCTGGGGGCCTACGAGCAGTACTTC. This sequence encodes CASSPTLGAYEQYF.

This clone was counted a few times. The chain recombines TRBV28 with TRBJ1-1; D gene ambiguous. This CDR3 has 11 amino acids. V shed 9 bases and J shed 0 bases, with 5 bases lying between them. Per the germline V gene, CDR1 is MDHEN and CDR2 is SYDVKM. The CDR3 sequence: CASNLNTEAFF. CDR3 DNA sequence: TGTGCCAGTAACCTGAACACTGAAGCTTTCTTT.

CDR3 sequence reads: CASSGTAVKQETQYF. The DNA of the CDR3 is TGTGCCAGCAGTGGGACGGCAGTGAAACAAGAGACCCAGTACTTC. V is TRBV2 and J is TRBJ2-5; D is undetermined. With 4 bases removed from V and 2 bases from J, the gap between germline ends came to 14 bases. Per germline, CDR1 SNHLY and CDR2 FYNNEI. CDR3 length: 15 amino acids.

This clone has a handful of counts. This chain uses TRBV5-5 with TRBJ1-5; maybe TRBD1 (5 bases). Germline lookup yields CDR1 SGHKS and CDR2 YYEKEE (reference sequence). The CDR3 has 13 amino acids. V lost 5 bases and J lost 5, with 11 bases in between. CDR3 loop: CASSIGGDQPQHF. The CDR3 bases are TGTGCCAGCAGTATTGGGGGAGATCAGCCCCAGCATTTT.

The CDR3, as DNA: TGCAGTGCTAGAGATGGTCGCCCCATATATTTT. Protein: CSARDGRPIYF. The chain has TRBV20-1 and TRBJ1-3; D is undetermined. V was clipped by 0 bases and J by 11 bases, with 8 bases between them. This CDR3 has 11 residues. The germline CDR1 and CDR2 sequences are DFQATT and SNEGSKA (reference sequence).

V gene TRBV4-3 combines with J gene TRBJ2-7; D is possibly TRBD2 (7 bases). CDR3 length: 16 residues. V shed 2 bases and J shed 6 bases, with 20 bases lying between them. The germline V gene encodes CDR1 LGHNA and CDR2 YSLEER. This chain's CDR3 is CASSQRLVTGGSEQYF. Written as DNA, the CDR3 is TGCGCCAGCAGCCAACGGCTCGTGACGGGGGGCTCCGAGCAGTACTTC.

This clone has just a few counts. Germline and junction disagree at one end, which may indicate a read error. The V gene is TRBV4-1, the J gene TRBJ2-7; the match to TRBD2 covers 13 bases. CDR1 is MGHRA, CDR2 YSYEKL, per germline. This CDR3 is built from 15 residues. The DNA of the CDR3 is TGTGCCAGCAGCCTAGGGACTAGCGGGGCCTACGAGCAGTACTTC. This sequence encodes CASSLGTSGAYEQYF.

The chain recombines TRBV18 with TRBJ2-5, with D possibly TRBD1 on 5 matching bases. The ends were cut back, 4 bases at V and 2 bases at J, with 17 bases in the middle. The germline gives CDR1 KGHSH, CDR2 LQKENI. The CDR3 totals 16 residues. As DNA, the CDR3 is TGTGCCAGCTCACAAAGGGGCACAGAATTACAAGAGACCCAGTACTTC. It translates to CASSQRGTELQETQYF.

The J gene is TRBJ2-3, the V gene TRBV13, with TRBD2 identical over 9 bases. This CDR3 spans 17 amino acids. V was pared by 5 bases and J by 2 bases, with 11 bases of the junction left unmatched. Germline lookup yields CDR1 PRHDT and CDR2 FYEKMQ (reference sequence). DNA for the CDR3: TGTGCCAGCAGCCCAACTAGCGGGTTATTTTACACAGATACGCAGTATTTT. Translated, it gives CASSPTSGLFYTDTQYF. The complete variable domain, with remaining parts taken from reference TRBV13 and TRBJ2-3, reads AAGVIQSPRHLIKEKRETATLKCYPIPRHDTVYWYQQGPGQDPQFLISFYEKMQSDKGSIPDRFSAQQFSDYHSELNMSSLELGDSALYFCASSPTSGLFYTDTQYFGPGTRLTVL.

V is TRBV30 and J is TRBJ1-5; D is undetermined. CDR3 length: 13 residues. Trimming left V 3 bases short and J 2 bases short, with 8 bases between. Germline lookup yields CDR1 GTSNPN and CDR2 SVGIG (reference sequence). The CDR3 DNA is TGTGCCTGGAGCTACGGGGGCAATCAGCCCCAGCATTTT. Translation gives CAWSYGGNQPQHF.

This clone showed up just once. The chain recombines TRBV6-6 with TRBJ2-1; D might be TRBD1 (6 bases). In germline, CDR1 is MNHNY, CDR2 SVGAGI (reference sequence). CDR3 size: 14 residues. Deletions cut 5 bases from V and 9 bases from J, with 17 bases between. CDR3 sequence: CASSPIKGDGEQFF. The CDR3 DNA follows: TGTGCCAGCAGTCCCATCAAGGGGGATGGTGAGCAGTTCTTC.

The chain carries TRBV6-4 and TRBJ2-1; 10 nucleotides match TRBD2. This CDR3 spans 15 amino acids. Per the germline V gene, CDR1 is MRHNA and CDR2 is SNTAGT. The J segment lost 4 bases and the V segment lost 3 bases, leaving 3 bases of the junction unmatched. This CDR3 reads CASSETSGVYNEQFF. The DNA of the CDR3 is TGTGCCAGCAGTGAAACTAGCGGGGTTTACAATGAGCAGTTCTTC.

The chain has TRBV18 and TRBJ2-7, with D unresolved. Trimming took 3 bases from V and 1 from J, leaving 10 bases between them. This CDR3 region has 14 residues. Germline-derived CDR1 and CDR2 are KGHSH and LQKENI. Here the CDR3 reads CASSPAGTSYEQYF. CDR3 nucleotides: TGTGCCAGCTCACCGGCAGGAACTTCCTACGAGCAGTACTTC.

This clone was counted only a few times. The rearrangement uses TRBV15 and TRBJ1-1; TRBD1 might be the D (6 bases). Germline CDR1 and CDR2: LNHNV and YYDKDF (reference sequence). Trimming took off 5 bases at V and 1 base at J, with 11 bases between the two ends. The CDR3 has 14 residues. Here the CDR3 reads CATSARGGNTEAFF. The CDR3 bases are TGTGCCACCAGCGCAAGAGGGGGGAACACTGAAGCTTTCTTT.

The chain links TRBV5-6 to TRBJ2-4; 7 nucleotides line up with TRBD2. J was trimmed by 0 bases and V by 1 base; bases with no gene match: 10. In germline, CDR1 is SGHDT, CDR2 YYEEEE. The CDR3 totals 18 residues. Here the CDR3 DNA reads TGTGCCAGCAGCTTGTTTTCTTTCGCTAGCGGAGCCAAAAACATTCAGTACTTC. It translates to CASSLFSFASGAKNIQYF.